This entry concerns a single TCR beta chain. Its antigen is unidentified. The sample belongs to a study of CD8 T cells in ankylosing spondylitis. General study findings and limits: Within peripheral blood, clones linked to disease were CD8+ and relatively rare. Reports say disease-linked clones showed up significantly more in matched ankylosing spondylitis synovial fluid. Apparently characteristic of ankylosing spondylitis blood was a TCR beta motif (under ten highly homologous variants). In reactive arthritis synovial fluid and blood, some motif variants had been reported before.

TCRdb analysed the 5' RACE reads with MiXCR anew, one entry per CDR3 protein. The sample includes around 100,000 distinct CDR3 sequences, around 24% of them seen just once. The sequenced sample was synovial fluid, either unsorted or a sorted T cell fraction (not recorded which). This TCR derives from a male donor with ankylosing spondylitis.

The CDR3 DNA is TGCGCCAGCAGCTTGGGTACAGAATCCCTGAATGAGCAGTTCTTC. The encoded protein is CASSLGTESLNEQFF. The J gene is TRBJ2-1, the V gene TRBV5-1; D call uncertain. Germline V gene data show CDR1 as SGHRS and CDR2 as YFSETQ. The CDR3 contains 15 residues. V was cut by 0 bases and J by 7 bases, with 14 bases left in between.